Below, one T cell receptor beta chain is given with its context. Its antigen is currently not known. Base qualities are not at hand, and no much larger clone is one base apart. The record originates from a study of T-cell memory formation after mild COVID-19 (dated by TCRdb to 2020 to 2023). Notes on the research overall: TCR sequence clusters from the two donors were found to be largely donor specific. The cohort was made up of two young adult volunteers, one female and one male, who were previously healthy. In a couple of donors, T-cell clones that expanded and contracted after mild COVID-19 were tracked by sequencing TCRalpha and TCRbeta repertoires over time. Here is what the overall study found, with its caveats: SARS-CoV-2 specificity was not confirmed for the second-wave clones peaking on day 37. Only two mild cases were covered in the study, and larger cohorts including severe cases with pre-infection samples were considered necessary. Contracting CD4+ clones appeared mostly in the CM and EM memory subsets, whereas CD8+ clones were enriched in EMRA. Some responding clones were found in pre-infection memory, which suggests that pre-existing cross-reactive memory T cells took part in the SARS-CoV-2 response. Clones that contracted from day 15 to 85 showed balanced CD4/CD8 phenotypes, whereas a second wave of clones that expanded from day 15 to 37 leaned towards CD4+.

Ficoll-Paque density gradient centrifugation was the method used to isolate PBMCs. As encoded in the germline V gene (reference sequence), CDR1 is SEHNR while CDR2 is FQNEAQ. The CDR3 runs 13 residues from the cysteine to the phenylalanine. Only the CDR3 portion is preserved as DNA: 39 bases, with reading frame beginning at the first base. V sheds 5 bases and J sheds 5 bases, leaving 10 bases between their ends. The reads were generated on an Illumina NovaSeq 6000. cDNA libraries for TCRalpha and TCRbeta were prepared by 5'RACE using constant-segment primers, with sample barcodes and unique molecular identifiers added. Trizol reagent was used to extract RNA from every sample. The libraries were amplified in two PCR steps, and the second step added a second sample barcode and Illumina TruSeq adapters. The libraries were sequenced on an Illumina NovaSeq using 2 x 150 bp paired-end reads. In the source study's methods: With migec v1.2.7, reads were demultiplexed and then collapsed into UMI-guided consensus sequences. Using mixcr v2.1.11, UMI consensuses were aligned to TRA and TRB V and J templates and then assembled into clonotypes. A clonotype was counted as expanded or contracted only if both edgeR and NoisET called the change significant, with noise models trained on biological replicates. For edgeR calls, the thresholds were a false discovery rate-adjusted p below 0.01 and a log2 fold-change of 1. PCA with hierarchical clustering of max-normalized trajectories of the 1000 most abundant clonotypes was used as exploratory dynamics analysis. Separately sequenced CD4+ and CD8+ repertoires were used to assign a CD4 or CD8 phenotype to each responding clone. TCRdb reprocessed the public reads (quality trimming at Q25 with fastp, clone calling with MiXCR) and kept in-frame beta chains. Rows with one shared CDR3 protein collapse into an entry with the most common genes and DNA. The V and J calls come from TCRdb's annotation, not from the publication. This sample has a few hundred thousand distinct CDR3 sequences in its table, and around 30% of those were observed once. Clones ranked in the top ten supply approximately 13% of the sample.

The sequence came from an adult woman who had mild COVID-19 (a few samples of this study predate the infection). The sample titles of this study are shuffled in the database, so cell type and time point are left out; the donor was told from shared clones. Material for sequencing was PBMCs or a T cell subset sorted from them (not recorded which). Recombination linked TRBV7-9 to TRBJ2-1; TRBD1 is possibly the D segment (7 matching bases). The CDR3 corresponds to CASSAGQNNEQFF. The DNA sequence follows: TGTGCCAGCAGCGCGGGACAGAACAATGAGCAGTTCTTC.